This TCR beta chain was captured in a study of shared clonotypes between healthy human individuals. For the study at large: A donor's plate count was three for CD4 naive and three for CD4 memory; CD8 naive had two and CD8 memory one. Study conclusions and caveats: Naive subsets generally exceeded memory subsets in estimated richness. Between several donors, naive CD4 clonotypes were shared at a level of about 5%.

The study enrolled healthy HIV-negative adults without recent acute infections or vaccinations as donors. About this clone itself: The antigen remains undetermined.

Trimming pared 4 bases from V and 0 bases from J, leaving 17 bases between. Germline lookup yields CDR1 SGHTS and CDR2 YDEGEE. The CDR3 spans 18 residues. Clones were sequenced by immunoSEQ multiplex PCR, and TCRdb holds only the in-frame ones, with some missing. The sample consists of under 2,500,000 clones, nearly 97% of them appearing once. Sequences were obtained from naive CD4+ T cells sorted from blood. Subset meaning: CD45RA+ positively selected. V is TRBV5-8 and J is TRBJ1-6; possibly TRBD1 for D (5 bases). The clonotype comes from a young man in good health. This CDR3 reads CASSPSGTLRSYNSPLHF. CDR3 nucleotides: TGTGCCAGCAGCCCTTCGGGGACTCTCCGCTCCTATAATTCACCCCTCCACTTT.